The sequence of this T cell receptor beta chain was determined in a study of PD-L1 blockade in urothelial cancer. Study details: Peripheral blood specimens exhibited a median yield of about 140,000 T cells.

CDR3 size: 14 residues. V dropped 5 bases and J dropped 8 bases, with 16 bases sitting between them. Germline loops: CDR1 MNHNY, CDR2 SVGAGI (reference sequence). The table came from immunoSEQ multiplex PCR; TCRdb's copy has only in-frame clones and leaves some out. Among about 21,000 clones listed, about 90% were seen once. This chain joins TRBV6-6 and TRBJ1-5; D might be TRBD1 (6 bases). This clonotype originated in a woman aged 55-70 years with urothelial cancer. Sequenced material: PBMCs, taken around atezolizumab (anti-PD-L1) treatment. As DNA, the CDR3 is TGTGCCAGCAGTCGTACAGGGTTGACGGAGCCCCAGCATTTT. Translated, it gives CASSRTGLTEPQHF.